Included here is one TCR beta chain sequence, with context. This record comes from a study of blood T cell repertoires in COVID-19. Across the study: The cDNA or gDNA used as material had been derived from T cells, B-cell-depleted T cells, or PBMCs.

From germline, CDR1 is SGHRS and CDR2 YFSETQ. The CDR3 has 14 residues. The junction had 2 bases not matched to a gene; V was cut back by 3 bases and J by 0 bases. Original processing methods: Scientists estimated how many nucleated cells there were by amplifying reference gene primers. Some clones are missing from TCRdb's copy, which holds only in-frame ones; the method was immunoSEQ multiplex PCR. The V and J calls and clone size come from that table; D and trimming were worked out from the DNA. This table has some 150,000 clones, about 91% appearing once. Sequencing was done on a sample of peripheral blood. J is TRBJ1-2 and V is TRBV5-1; 7 positions agree with TRBD1. The TCR was taken from a woman in her fifties or sixties who had recovered from COVID-19. The DNA for the CDR3 is TGCGCCAGCAGCTGGGACAGCACTAACTATGGCTACACCTTC. It encodes CASSWDSTNYGYTF.